This TCR beta chain is drawn from a study of graft-versus-host responses after intestinal transplantation (dated by TCRdb to about 2021). For the wider study: The transplants that recipients got were multivisceral, liver-intestinal, or isolated intestinal. Anti-thymocyte globulin induction was given to all recipients, followed by maintenance tacrolimus and steroids for approximately three years. Of the roughly 25 intestinal transplant recipients enrolled in the cohort, one of whom was a retransplant, 3 patients without pretransplant specimens were excluded. To identify alloreactive clones, pre-transplant mixed lymphocyte reaction products were sequenced and then compared with unstimulated pre-transplant donor and recipient T cells. Rather than being sequenced by the commercial service, samples from a few later patients were sequenced in-house on an Illumina MiSeq and processed with MiXCR. Graft-versus-host and host-versus-graft alloreactive T cell clones were tracked in the graft, circulation and bone marrow after intestinal transplantation using bulk TCR-beta CDR3 sequencing. Donor T cell macrochimerism was defined as a peak of at least 4% donor T cells among recipient peripheral blood mononuclear cells.

Turning to this clone: Its antigen is currently not known. Base qualities are not recorded, but no much larger clone differs from it by a single base.

After transplant, bone marrow was aspirated from the posterior iliac crest or from another site chosen by the physician. Libraries were prepared through the immunoSEQ multiplex PCR assay. For most patients, genomic DNA was subjected to high-throughput TCR-beta CDR3 sequencing by Adaptive Biotechnologies. The paper's data handling went like this. TCR sequencing data for 15 to 20 patients were retrieved from Adaptive's ImmunoSEQ software; three other patients were processed with MiXCR and VDJtools. CDR3 nucleotide sequences shared by donor and recipient were removed because the origin of these sequences could not be assigned. At least 2-fold expansion over unstimulated cells and a minimum CFSE-low frequency of 0.002% (template counts) or 0.001% (read counts) were required for clones to be classified as alloreactive. Clones detected in sequenced pre-transplant spleen, lymph node, or MLR CFSE-low populations of the donor or recipient were defined as mappable. Cumulative frequency of alloreactive clones was calculated as a percentage of all sequences weighted by copy number. Not all clones reach the TCRdb copy of this immuneACCESS table, which keeps in-frame sequences only. Checked studies attribute under half of the gap to unresolved V genes and leave the rest unexplained. V, J and clone size reflect that table, while D and trimming were determined from the DNA. The sample includes almost 70,000 clones, with 80% to 95% observed a single time. The ten most abundant clones make up approximately 6.9% of the sample.

What the research found in general, with its limitations: High GvH to HvG T cell clonal ratios were observed in the allografts of patients with donor T cell macrochimerism. Peak levels of circulating GvH clones were associated with declines in HvG clones early after transplant. GvH clones turned up in recipient bone marrow, with some appearing earlier in ileal mucosa or blood, a pattern consistent with an intestinal mucosal origin. The relatively low number and heterogeneity of intestinal transplant patients limited the conclusions.

As encoded in the germline V gene (reference sequence), CDR1 is SGHNT while CDR2 is YYREEE. From V the trimming removes 4 bases and from J it removes 7 bases, while the gene matches leave 9 bases of the junction unaccounted for. The CDR3 runs 14 residues from the cysteine to the phenylalanine. CDR3 DNA only is kept here, 42 bases in frame from base 1. The input for sequencing was bone marrow, taken 734 days after intestinal transplantation. The V and J segments used are TRBV5-4 and TRBJ2-3, with 7 junctional bases fitting TRBD1. This clonotype originated in a human patient who received an intestinal transplant, so some T cells may come from the graft donor. The nucleotides read TGTGCCAGCAGCCTAAAAGGACAGGCGCATACGCAGTATTTT. This is translated as CASSLKGQAHTQYF.